Below are 26 T cell receptor beta chains sequenced from a single sample in a study of Graves' ophthalmopathy and Graves' hyperthyroidism. RNA transcripts provided the template for amplifying TCR beta CDR3 regions. After a first-round RT-PCR with HTBI primers, a second-round multiplex PCR was run. One entry per CDR3 protein results from TCRdb running MiXCR on the multiplex PCR reads. Among 57,000 or so distinct CDR3 sequences listed, roughly 47% were seen once. Specimen: peripheral blood. These TCRs come from an adult woman with Graves' ophthalmopathy.

This clonotype was counted ten times or more. The chain has TRBV2 and TRBJ2-3, with 8 nucleotides matching TRBD1. The CDR3 totals 15 residues. The ends lost 4 bases at V and 2 bases at J; junction bases unmatched: 5. Germline CDR1 and CDR2: SNHLY and FYNNEI. The CDR3 DNA reads TGTGCCAGCAGTGCGGGACAGGTCTCCACAGATACGCAGTATTTT. This codes for CASSAGQVSTDTQYF.

This clonotype was counted ten times or more. The V and J genes are TRBV6-4 and TRBJ2-3; either TRBD1 or TRBD2 may supply D (5 bases each). CDR1 is MRHNA and CDR2 is SNTAGT in the germline V gene. The CDR3 length is 16 residues. Trimming took off 2 bases at V and 0 bases at J, with 12 bases between the two ends. The CDR3 region is CASSDGTQSSTDTQYF. The CDR3 coding sequence is TGTGCCAGCAGTGACGGGACGCAATCTAGCACAGATACGCAGTATTTT.

This clonotype occurred many times. The V call is TRBV20-1, the J call TRBJ1-5; a weak D match, TRBD1 (5 bases). V lost 0 bases to trimming and J lost 4 bases, with 10 bases between them. Germline V gene lookup returns CDR1 DFQATT and CDR2 SNEGSKA (reference sequence). This CDR3 contains 14 residues. CDR3 sequence: CSARESAGNQPQHF. In DNA form, the CDR3 reads TGCAGTGCTAGAGAGTCGGCAGGGAATCAGCCCCAGCATTTT.

The V and J genes are TRBV29-1 and TRBJ1-4; D perhaps matches TRBD1 (5 bases). The germline V gene encodes CDR1 SQVTM and CDR2 ANQGSEA. This CDR3 spans 12 amino acids. The V gene lost 6 bases and the J gene lost 10 bases, with 15 bases spanning the gap. CDR3 in amino acids: CSVQGLTGKLFF. The CDR3 DNA reads as TGCAGCGTCCAGGGCCTGACTGGAAAACTGTTTTTT.

This clonotype was counted ten times or more. The chain joins TRBV7-2 to TRBJ2-3; 7 bases map to TRBD1. The CDR3 consists of 14 residues. CDR1 and CDR2 (germline): SGHTA, FQGNSA. With 5 bases clipped from V and 2 bases from J, the junction kept 4 bases outside the gene matches. CDR3 sequence reads: CASSTGTDTDTQYF. The CDR3 DNA reads TGTGCCAGCAGCACGGGGACAGACACAGATACGCAGTATTTT.

In its sample, this clonotype was seen many times. The chain has TRBV6-8 and TRBJ2-1; 7 positions match TRBD2. The CDR3 is 16 amino acids. J gave up 0 bases and V 5 bases, and 7 bases lay outside the gene matches. The germline V gene encodes CDR1 MNHGY and CDR2 SAAAGT. In nucleotides, the CDR3 is TGTGCCAGCAGTGGGAGCGGGGCGAGCTCCTACAATGAGCAGTTCTTC. This translates into CASSGSGASSYNEQFF.

The table lists this clonotype with a count of one. This rearrangement joins TRBV7-2 to TRBJ1-4; D is unresolved. Trimming took off 5 bases at V and 5 bases at J, with 12 bases between the two ends. CDR3 length equals 14 residues. Looked up from germline, CDR1 is SGHTA and CDR2 is FQGNSA. The CDR3 DNA reads as TGTGCCAGCAGCCCAGTCCAAGGGAATGAAAAACTGTTTTTT. Translating gives CASSPVQGNEKLFF.

This chain connects TRBV9 to TRBJ2-5, with 9 bases lining up with TRBD2. CDR3 length: 15 amino acids. The V gene's germline CDR1 is SGDLS and CDR2 YYNGEE. With V trimmed by 3 bases and J by 3 bases, 6 bases remained unmatched. The CDR3 sequence is CASSEIAGVEETQYF. In DNA form, the CDR3 reads TGTGCCAGCAGCGAAATAGCGGGAGTGGAAGAGACCCAGTACTTC.

This clonotype has a count of ten or more. The V and J genes are TRBV11-2 and TRBJ1-1; D unclear. There are 14 residues in the CDR3. V gave up 5 bases and J gave up 9 bases, with 19 bases separating them. Germline assignment: CDR1 SGHAT and CDR2 FQNNGV. The CDR3 loop is CASSPPAGRPKAFF. DNA of the CDR3: TGTGCCAGCAGCCCGCCGGCAGGACGGCCGAAAGCTTTCTTT. Full variable domain (outside the CDR3, taken from reference TRBV11-2 and TRBJ1-1): EAGVAQSPRYKIIEKRQSVAFWCNPISGHATLYWYQQILGQGPKLLIQFQNNGVVDDSQLPKDRFSAERLKGVDSTLKIQPAKLEDSAVYLCASSPPAGRPKAFFGQGTRLTVV.

V usage is TRBV20-1 and J usage is TRBJ2-6; 7 bases are a match to TRBD1. V was pared by 3 bases and J by 7 bases, with 6 bases of the junction left unmatched. Germline assignment: CDR1 DFQATT and CDR2 SNEGSKA (reference sequence). The CDR3 contains 14 residues. The CDR3 DNA sequence: TGCAGTGCTAGTAGGGGGCTACTAGCCAACGTCCTGACTTTC. This gives the protein CSASRGLLANVLTF.

This chain links TRBV7-9 with TRBJ1-5; D not resolved. Germline CDR1 and CDR2: SEHNR and FQNEAQ (reference sequence). CDR3 length: 13 residues. V lost 2 bases, J lost 5 bases, and 7 bases lay in between. Here the CDR3 DNA reads TGTGCCAGCAGCTTAACGCCGGATCAGCCCCAGCATTTT. Translated, it gives CASSLTPDQPQHF.

Note on this clonotype: A read error may produce the germline difference seen at one junction end. The chain uses TRBV19 and TRBJ1-1; D remains ambiguous. CDR1 is LNHDA, CDR2 SQIVND, per germline (reference sequence). The CDR3 is 12 residues long. CDR3 DNA: TGTGCCAGTAACGACCAGAACACCGAAGCTTTCTTT. This gives the protein CASNDQNTEAFF. Full variable domain (remainder filled in from reference TRBV19 and TRBJ1-1): DGGITQSPKYLFRKEGQNVTLSCEQNLNHDAMYWYRQDPGQGLRLIYYSQIVNDFQKGDIAEGYSVSREKKESFPLTVTSAQKNPTAFYLCASNDQNTEAFFGQGTRLTVV.

J is TRBJ1-5 and V is TRBV9; TRBD1 agrees at 10 bases. There are 14 residues in the CDR3. Germline V gives CDR1 SGDLS, CDR2 YYNGEE. The V and J ends lost 0 bases and 14 bases, in that order; junction bases with no gene match: 8. Written as DNA, the CDR3 is TGTGCCAGCAGCGTAGCCGGACAGGGGGGATCCGAGCATTTT. This codes for CASSVAGQGGSEHF.

This clonotype was recorded at least ten times. The chain couples TRBV7-3 to TRBJ2-2; D is ambiguous. CDR1 and CDR2 from the germline V gene are SGHTA and FQGTGA. Trimming shortened V by 2 bases and J by 4 bases, and 5 bases separated the two germline ends. CDR3 size: 13 residues. The CDR3 nucleotides read TGTGCCAGCAGCTTAGTTCCCACCGGGGAGCTGTTTTTT. This translates into CASSLVPTGELFF.

This clonotype has ten or more counts. J is TRBJ2-3 and V is TRBV6-5; D is unclear. V dropped 5 bases and J dropped 0 bases, with 9 bases sitting between them. This CDR3 region has 14 residues. Germline V gene data show CDR1 as MNHEY and CDR2 as SVGAGI. The CDR3 DNA reads TGTGCCAGCAGTCTGGGTTTTAGCACAGATACGCAGTATTTT. Its translation: CASSLGFSTDTQYF.

The sample holds a few counts of this clonotype. The conserved closing phenylalanine or tryptophan is absent in this CDR3, likely reflecting a read error. The V call is TRBV20-1, the J call TRBJ1-5; the D is unclear. The CDR3 sequence is 13 residues long. Trimming took 7 bases from V and 1 from J, leaving 11 bases between them. Germline loops: CDR1 DFQATT, CDR2 SNEGSKA (reference sequence). The CDR3 DNA is TGCAGTGGAGGAGAGTGGAGCAATCAGCCCCAGCATGGT. Its protein product is CSGGEWSNQPQHG.

The chain is built from TRBV19 and TRBJ1-2; no clear D. The CDR3 runs to 12 residues. V was shortened by 4 bases and J by 9 bases, with 12 bases between the two germline ends. Germline lookup yields CDR1 LNHDA and CDR2 SQIVND (reference sequence). Written as DNA, the CDR3 is TGTGCCAGTAGTAGGGGATCAAATCGCTACACCTTC. It yields the protein CASSRGSNRYTF.

The genes are TRBV6-4 and TRBJ2-2; D ambiguous. The CDR3 length is 12 residues. Germline lookup yields CDR1 MRHNA and CDR2 SNTAGT. The V end was cut by 0 bases, the J end by 8 bases, with 4 bases between. The CDR3 is CASSDSTGELFF. In DNA, the CDR3 is TGTGCCAGCAGTGACTCGACAGGGGAGCTGTTTTTT.

This clonotype rates as medium-sized. The V and J genes are TRBV10-3 and TRBJ2-7; D gene ambiguous. The CDR3 has 12 residues. The germline gives CDR1 ENHRY, CDR2 SYGVKD. Trimming pared 3 bases from V and 3 bases from J, leaving 6 bases between. The CDR3 sequence is CAISEMGYEQYF. As DNA, the CDR3 is TGTGCCATCAGTGAAATGGGCTACGAGCAGTACTTC.

The chain has TRBV25-1 and TRBJ2-7, with 7 bases aligning to TRBD2. From germline, CDR1 is MGHDK and CDR2 SYGVNS. CDR3 length equals 16 residues. V trimming: 10 bases; J trimming: 0 bases; junction bases outside the gene matches: 15. The CDR3: CATCGGAPPCSYEQYF. The CDR3 DNA reads as TGTGCCACCTGCGGGGGTGCACCTCCGTGCTCCTACGAGCAGTACTTC.

This clonotype occurred a few times. The chain uses TRBV5-6 and TRBJ2-7, with D unclear. CDR3 size: 14 residues. V lost 4 bases, J lost 2 bases, and 13 bases lay in between. In germline, CDR1 is SGHDT, CDR2 YYEEEE. CDR3: CASSPRTGAYEQYF. CDR3 nucleotide sequence: TGTGCCAGCAGCCCGCGGACGGGCGCCTACGAGCAGTACTTC.

Comments on this clonotype: This may be a read error, as it is one base from a much larger clone. In nucleotides, the CDR3 is TGTGCCGGCAGGACAGGGGGCGCGGATACGCAGTATTTT. Translated, it gives CAGRTGGADTQYF. The chain is built from TRBV28 and TRBJ2-3; 11 bases agree with TRBD1. Germline V lookup: CDR1 MDHEN, CDR2 SYDVKM. The CDR3 is made up of 13 amino acids.

Note on this clonotype: A junction end diverges from the germline sequence, so it may reflect a read error. This sequence joins TRBV7-8 and TRBJ2-1; 11 bases are shared with TRBD2. Germline V gene lookup returns CDR1 SGHVS and CDR2 FQNEAQ. CDR3 length: 14 residues. CDR3 nucleotide sequence: TGTGCCAGCAGCCTAGCGGGAGGTAACAATGAGCAGTTCTTC. This gives the protein CASSLAGGNNEQFF.

This clonotype was seen ten or more times. The chain has TRBV28 and TRBJ2-7; possible D gene TRBD1, 5 bases. Trimming removed 5 bases at V and 2 bases at J, with 10 bases between. CDR3 size: 13 residues. CDR1 and CDR2 from the germline V gene are MDHEN and SYDVKM. The CDR3, as DNA: TGTGCCAGCAGTCCCGACAGTACCTACGAGCAGTACTTC. Protein product: CASSPDSTYEQYF.

V is TRBV18 and J is TRBJ1-4; 9 bases line up with TRBD1. With 6 bases clipped from V and 8 bases from J, the junction kept 10 bases outside the gene matches. Per germline, CDR1 KGHSH and CDR2 LQKENI. The CDR3 covers 15 residues. The CDR3 loop reads CASSPLVGQGEKLFF. CDR3 DNA: TGTGCCAGCTCTCCCCTCGTGGGACAGGGAGAAAAACTGTTTTTT.

This clonotype was detected ten times or more. The rearrangement uses TRBV5-1 and TRBJ2-1; 7 bases fit TRBD1. V lost 7 bases to trimming and J lost 4 bases; unmatched junction nucleotides: 8. Germline values: CDR1 SGHRS, CDR2 YFSETQ. This CDR3 has 14 residues. In DNA form, the CDR3 reads TGCGCCAGCGGATCCGGGACAGTTTACAATGAGCAGTTCTTC. It translates to CASGSGTVYNEQFF.